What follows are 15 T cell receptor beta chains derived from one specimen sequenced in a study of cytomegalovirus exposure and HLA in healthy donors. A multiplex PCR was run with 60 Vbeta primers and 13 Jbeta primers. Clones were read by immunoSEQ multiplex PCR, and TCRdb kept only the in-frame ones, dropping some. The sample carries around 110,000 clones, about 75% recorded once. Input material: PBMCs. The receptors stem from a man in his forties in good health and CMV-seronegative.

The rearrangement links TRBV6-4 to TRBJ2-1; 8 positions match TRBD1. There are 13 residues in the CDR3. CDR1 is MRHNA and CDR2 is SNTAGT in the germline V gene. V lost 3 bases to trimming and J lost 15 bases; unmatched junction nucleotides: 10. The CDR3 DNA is TGTGCCAGCAGTGAGGATAGACAGGGGCTCCCGTTCTTC. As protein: CASSEDRQGLPFF.

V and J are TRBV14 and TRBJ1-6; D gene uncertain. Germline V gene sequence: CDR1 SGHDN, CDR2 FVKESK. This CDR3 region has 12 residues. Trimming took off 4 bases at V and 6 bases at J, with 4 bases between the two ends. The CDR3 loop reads CASSLINSPLHF. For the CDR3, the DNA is TGTGCCAGCAGCCTTATTAATTCACCCCTCCACTTT.

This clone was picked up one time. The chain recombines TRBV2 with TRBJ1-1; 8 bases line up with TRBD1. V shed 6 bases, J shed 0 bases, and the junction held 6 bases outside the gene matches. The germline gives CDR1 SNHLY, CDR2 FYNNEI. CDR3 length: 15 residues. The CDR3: CASSGQGAMNTEAFF. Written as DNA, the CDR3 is TGTGCCAGCAGCGGTCAGGGGGCTATGAACACTGAAGCTTTCTTT. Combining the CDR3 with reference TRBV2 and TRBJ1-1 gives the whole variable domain EPEVTQTPSHQVTQMGQEVILRCVPISNHLYFYWYRQILGQKVEFLVSFYNNEISEKSEIFDDQFSVERPDGSNFTLKIRSTKLEDSAMYFCASSGQGAMNTEAFFGQGTRLTVV.

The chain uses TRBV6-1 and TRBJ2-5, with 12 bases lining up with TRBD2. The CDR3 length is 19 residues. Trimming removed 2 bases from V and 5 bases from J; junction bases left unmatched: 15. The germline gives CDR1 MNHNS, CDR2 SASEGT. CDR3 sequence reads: CASSELRMASGGAGETQYF. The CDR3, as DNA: TGTGCCAGCAGTGAACTGAGGATGGCTAGCGGGGGGGCCGGGGAGACCCAGTACTTC.

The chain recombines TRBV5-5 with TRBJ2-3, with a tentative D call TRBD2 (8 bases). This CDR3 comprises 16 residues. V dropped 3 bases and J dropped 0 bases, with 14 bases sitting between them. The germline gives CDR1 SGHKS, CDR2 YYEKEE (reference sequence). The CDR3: CASSYGGGQSTDTQYF. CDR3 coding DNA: TGTGCCAGCAGCTACGGGGGGGGACAGAGCACAGATACGCAGTATTTT. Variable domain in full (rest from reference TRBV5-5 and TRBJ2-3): DAGVTQSPTHLIKTRGQQVTLRCSPISGHKSVSWYQQVLGQGPQFIFQYYEKEERGRGNFPDRFSARQFPNYSSELNVNALLLGDSALYLCASSYGGGQSTDTQYFGPGTRLTVL.

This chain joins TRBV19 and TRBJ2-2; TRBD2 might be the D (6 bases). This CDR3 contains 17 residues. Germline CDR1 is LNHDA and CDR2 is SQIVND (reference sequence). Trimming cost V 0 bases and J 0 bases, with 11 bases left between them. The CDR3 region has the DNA TGTGCCAGTAGTATAGATAGGAGGGGCCCGAACACCGGGGAGCTGTTTTTT. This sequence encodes CASSIDRRGPNTGELFF.

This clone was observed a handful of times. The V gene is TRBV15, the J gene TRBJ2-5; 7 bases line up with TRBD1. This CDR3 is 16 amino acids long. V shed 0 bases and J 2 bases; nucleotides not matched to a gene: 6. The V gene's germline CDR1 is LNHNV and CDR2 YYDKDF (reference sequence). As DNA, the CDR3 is TGTGCCACCAGCAGAGATCGGGGCAGGGGGCAAGAGACCCAGTACTTC. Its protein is CATSRDRGRGQETQYF. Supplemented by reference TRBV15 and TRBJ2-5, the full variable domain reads DAMVIQNPRYQVTQFGKPVTLSCSQTLNHNVMYWYQQKSSQAPKLLFHYYDKDFNNEADTPDNFQSRRPNTSFCFLDIRSPGLGDTAMYLCATSRDRGRGQETQYFGPGTRLLVL.

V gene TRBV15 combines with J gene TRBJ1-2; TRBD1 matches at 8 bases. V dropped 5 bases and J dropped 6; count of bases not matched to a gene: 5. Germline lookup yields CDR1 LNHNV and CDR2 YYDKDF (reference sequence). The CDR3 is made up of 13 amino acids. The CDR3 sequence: CATSAQGADGYTF. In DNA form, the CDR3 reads TGTGCCACCAGCGCCCAGGGGGCGGATGGCTACACCTTC.

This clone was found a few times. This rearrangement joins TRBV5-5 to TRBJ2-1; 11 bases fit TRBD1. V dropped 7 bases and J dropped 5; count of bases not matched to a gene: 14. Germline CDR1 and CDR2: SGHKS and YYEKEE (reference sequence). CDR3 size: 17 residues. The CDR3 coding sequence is TGTGCCAGCCGGGACAGGGGGTTGGCTAGCGGGGACAATGAGCAGTTCTTC. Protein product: CASRDRGLASGDNEQFF.

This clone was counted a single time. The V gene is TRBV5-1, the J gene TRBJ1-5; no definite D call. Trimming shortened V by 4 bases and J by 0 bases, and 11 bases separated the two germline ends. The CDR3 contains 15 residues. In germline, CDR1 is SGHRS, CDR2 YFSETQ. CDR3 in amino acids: CASSADGSSNQPQHF. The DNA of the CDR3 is TGCGCCAGCAGCGCGGACGGGAGTAGCAATCAGCCCCAGCATTTT.

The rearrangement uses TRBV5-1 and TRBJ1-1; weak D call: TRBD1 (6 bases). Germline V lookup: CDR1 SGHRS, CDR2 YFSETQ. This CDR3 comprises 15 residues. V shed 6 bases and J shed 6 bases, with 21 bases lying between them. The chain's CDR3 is CASTESQGGVSEAFF. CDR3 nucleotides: TGCGCCAGCACCGAATCACAGGGTGGGGTTTCTGAAGCTTTCTTT. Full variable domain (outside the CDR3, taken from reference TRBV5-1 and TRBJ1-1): KAGVTQTPRYLIKTRGQQVTLSCSPISGHRSVSWYQQTPGQGLQFLFEYFSETQRNKGNFPGRFSGRQFSNSRSEMNVSTLELGDSALYLCASTESQGGVSEAFFGQGTRLTVV.

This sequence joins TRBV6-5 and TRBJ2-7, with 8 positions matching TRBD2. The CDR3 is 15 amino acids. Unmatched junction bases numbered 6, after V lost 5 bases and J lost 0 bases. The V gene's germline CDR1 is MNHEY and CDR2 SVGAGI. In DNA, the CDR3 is TGTGCCAGCAGTCCCGGACTAGCTTTCTCCTACGAGCAGTACTTC. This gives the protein CASSPGLAFSYEQYF.

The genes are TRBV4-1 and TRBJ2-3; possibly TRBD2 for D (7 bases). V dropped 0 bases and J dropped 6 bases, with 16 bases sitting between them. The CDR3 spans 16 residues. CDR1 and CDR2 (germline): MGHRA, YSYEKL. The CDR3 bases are TGCGCCAGCAGCCAAGATGAAGGGGGGGGCAGGGATACGCAGTATTTT. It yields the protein CASSQDEGGGRDTQYF.

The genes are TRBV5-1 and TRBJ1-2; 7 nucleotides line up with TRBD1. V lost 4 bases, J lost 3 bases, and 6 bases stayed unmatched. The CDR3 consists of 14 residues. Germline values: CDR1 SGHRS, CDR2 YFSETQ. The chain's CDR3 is CASSGDRRDYGYTF. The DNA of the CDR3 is TGCGCCAGCAGCGGGGACAGACGGGACTATGGCTACACCTTC.

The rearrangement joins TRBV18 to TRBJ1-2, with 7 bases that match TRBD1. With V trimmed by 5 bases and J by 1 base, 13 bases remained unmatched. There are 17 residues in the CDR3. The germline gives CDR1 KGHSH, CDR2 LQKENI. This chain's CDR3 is CASSAFSFRDSNYGYTF. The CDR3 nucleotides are TGTGCCAGCTCAGCATTCTCTTTCAGGGACAGTAACTATGGCTACACCTTC.